The present TCR beta chain was sequenced within a study of blood T cell repertoires in COVID-19. The germline CDR1 and CDR2 sequences are SGDLS and YYNGEE. V was pared by 4 bases and J by 8 bases, with 7 bases of the junction left unmatched. This CDR3 spans 15 amino acids. Sequenced by immunoSEQ multiplex PCR; TCRdb stores in-frame clones only, minus some. The data hold hundreds of thousands of clones, with around 90% observed a single time. The source is a woman in her fifties or sixties in a cohort exposed to, infected with or recovered from COVID-19 (not recorded which). Sequenced input: PBMCs or T cells enriched from blood (not recorded which). The genes are TRBV9 and TRBJ2-3; 13 bases align to TRBD2. The CDR3 sequence is CASSSGLAGVPTQYF. In nucleotides, the CDR3 is TGTGCCAGCAGCTCCGGACTAGCGGGAGTGCCTACGCAGTATTTT.